This TCR beta chain was sequenced in a study of identical twins. Whole-study findings and limits: Models predicted too little out-of-frame TCR alpha sharing in monozygotic twins. Carriage of fewer insertions was seen in abundant cord blood beta clonotypes, whereas memory repertoires showed none.

There are many counts of this clonotype. Antigen specificity is unknown. TCRdb itself ran the 5' RACE reads through MiXCR, one entry per CDR3 protein. The data contain a few hundred thousand distinct CDR3 sequences, 15% to 20% of them singletons. CDR3 size: 13 residues. The J segment lost 6 bases and the V segment lost 6 bases, leaving 6 bases of the junction unmatched. Per germline, CDR1 DFQATT and CDR2 SNEGSKA (reference sequence). The sequence came from a man aged 45-65 years in good health. This rearrangement joins TRBV20-1 to TRBJ1-5; the match to TRBD1 covers 9 bases. What was sequenced was naive T cells sorted from blood. CDR3 in DNA: TGCAGTGCCCAGGGACAGGGTTTTCAGCCCCAGCATTTT. Protein: CSAQGQGFQPQHF.